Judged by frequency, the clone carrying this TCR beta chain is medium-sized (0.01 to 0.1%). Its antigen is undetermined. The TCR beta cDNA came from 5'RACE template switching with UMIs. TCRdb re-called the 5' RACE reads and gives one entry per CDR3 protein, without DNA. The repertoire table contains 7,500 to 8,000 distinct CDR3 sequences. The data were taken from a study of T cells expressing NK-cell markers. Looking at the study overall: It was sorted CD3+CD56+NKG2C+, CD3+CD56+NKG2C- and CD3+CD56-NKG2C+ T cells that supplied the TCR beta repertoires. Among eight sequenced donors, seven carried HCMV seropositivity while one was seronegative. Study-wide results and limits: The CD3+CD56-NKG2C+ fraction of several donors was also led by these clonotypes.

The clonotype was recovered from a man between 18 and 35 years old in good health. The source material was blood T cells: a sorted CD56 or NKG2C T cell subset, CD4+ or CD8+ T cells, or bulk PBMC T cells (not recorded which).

The CDR3 loop is CAWRIGGSSYEQYF. V gene TRBV30 combines with J gene TRBJ2-7; absent DNA, TCRdb's TRBD1 call cannot be checked. The germline gives CDR1 GTSNPN, CDR2 SVGIG (reference sequence). This CDR3 is built from 14 residues.